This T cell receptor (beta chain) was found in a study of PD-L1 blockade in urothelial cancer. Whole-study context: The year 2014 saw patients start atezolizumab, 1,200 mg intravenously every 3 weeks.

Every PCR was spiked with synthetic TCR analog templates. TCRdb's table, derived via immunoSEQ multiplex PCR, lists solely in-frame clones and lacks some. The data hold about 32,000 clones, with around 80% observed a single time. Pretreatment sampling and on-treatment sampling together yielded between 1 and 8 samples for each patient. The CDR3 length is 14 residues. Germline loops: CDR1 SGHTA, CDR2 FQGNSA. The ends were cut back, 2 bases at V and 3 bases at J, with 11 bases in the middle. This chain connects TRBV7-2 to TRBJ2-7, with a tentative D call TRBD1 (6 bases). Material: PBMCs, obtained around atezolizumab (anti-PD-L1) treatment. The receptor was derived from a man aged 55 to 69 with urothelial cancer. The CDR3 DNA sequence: TGTGCCAGCAGCTTAATTGGACAGAACTACGAGCAGTACTTC. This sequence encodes CASSLIGQNYEQYF.